This TCR beta chain derives from a study of T cells after posttransplantation cyclophosphamide. Cyclophosphamide on days +3 and +4 followed busulfan-fludarabine conditioning and a marrow graft. Worth noting for this clone: Its specificity is unknown.

Study-level points and caveats: TRB overlap between skin or GI tissue T cells and blood was limited. Later post-transplant blood repertoires were often dominated by donor CD8+ memory clones. Recipient CMV seropositivity and CMV reactivation strongly tracked TRB clonality.

This table comes from immunoSEQ multiplex PCR, and its TCRdb copy is limited to in-frame clones, with some not included. Of roughly 11,000 clones listed, 80% to 95% are singletons. Trimming took off 5 bases at V and 10 bases at J, with 12 bases between the two ends. Germline V gene lookup returns CDR1 MRHNA and CDR2 SNTAGT. The CDR3 is 13 amino acids. The source was PBMCs, collected after allogeneic stem cell transplant with posttransplant cyclophosphamide. This sequence originates from a female patient aged 25-40 years who received an allogeneic stem cell transplant from an unrelated donor, was CMV-positive, and had no GVHD. These T cells may partly come from the graft donor. The genes are TRBV6-4 and TRBJ1-6; a weak D match, TRBD1 (6 bases). In nucleotides, the CDR3 is TGTGCCAGCAGTCGTCAGGGGAACTCACCCCTCCACTTT. Protein: CASSRQGNSPLHF.